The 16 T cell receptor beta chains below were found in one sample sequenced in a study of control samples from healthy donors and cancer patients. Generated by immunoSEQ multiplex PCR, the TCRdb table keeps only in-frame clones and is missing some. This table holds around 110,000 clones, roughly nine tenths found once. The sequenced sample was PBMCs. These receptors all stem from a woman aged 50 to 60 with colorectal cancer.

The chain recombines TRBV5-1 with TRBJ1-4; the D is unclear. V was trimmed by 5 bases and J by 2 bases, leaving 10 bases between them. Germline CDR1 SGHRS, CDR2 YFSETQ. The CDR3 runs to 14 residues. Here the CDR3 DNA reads TGCGCCAGCAGGAATGGTCCCACTAATGAAAAACTGTTTTTT. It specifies CASRNGPTNEKLFF.

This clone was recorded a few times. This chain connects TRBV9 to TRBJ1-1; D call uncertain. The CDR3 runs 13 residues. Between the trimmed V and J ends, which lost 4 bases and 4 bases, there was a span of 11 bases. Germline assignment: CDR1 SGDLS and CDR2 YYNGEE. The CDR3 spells CASSPLLGTEAFF. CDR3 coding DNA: TGTGCCAGCAGCCCCCTATTGGGCACTGAAGCTTTCTTT.

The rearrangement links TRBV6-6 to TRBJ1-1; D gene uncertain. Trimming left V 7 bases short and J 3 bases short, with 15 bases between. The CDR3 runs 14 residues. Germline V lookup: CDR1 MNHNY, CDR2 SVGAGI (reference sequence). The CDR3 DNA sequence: TGTGCCAGCAAACTAGGGTTCCTGGACACTGAAGCTTTCTTT. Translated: CASKLGFLDTEAFF.

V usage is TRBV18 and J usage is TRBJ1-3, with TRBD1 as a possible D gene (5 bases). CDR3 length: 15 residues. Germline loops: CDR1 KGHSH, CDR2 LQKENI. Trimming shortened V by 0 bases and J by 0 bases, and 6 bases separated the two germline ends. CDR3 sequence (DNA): TGTGCCAGCTCACCACCGGGGGGCTCTGGAAACACCATATATTTT. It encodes CASSPPGGSGNTIYF.

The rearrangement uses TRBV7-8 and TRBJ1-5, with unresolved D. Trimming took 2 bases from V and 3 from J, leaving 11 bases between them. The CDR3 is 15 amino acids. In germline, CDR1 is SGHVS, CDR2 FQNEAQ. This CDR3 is CASSLISGINQPQHF. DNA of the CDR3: TGTGCCAGCAGCTTAATTTCGGGAATCAATCAGCCCCAGCATTTT.

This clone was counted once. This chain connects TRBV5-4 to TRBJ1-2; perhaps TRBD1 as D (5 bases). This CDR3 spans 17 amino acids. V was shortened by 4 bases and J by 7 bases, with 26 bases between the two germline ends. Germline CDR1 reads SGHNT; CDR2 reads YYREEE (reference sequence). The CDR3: CASSLSPGYGPSGGYTF. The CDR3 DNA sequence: TGTGCCAGCAGCCTCTCTCCAGGGTACGGCCCATCCGGTGGCTACACCTTC.

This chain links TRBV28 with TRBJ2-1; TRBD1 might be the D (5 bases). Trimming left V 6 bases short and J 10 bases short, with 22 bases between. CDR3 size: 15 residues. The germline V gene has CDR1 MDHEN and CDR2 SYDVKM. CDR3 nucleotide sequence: TGTGCCAGCAGCCCCTGGGGCGCTGGGGATGAGGAGCAGTTCTTC. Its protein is CASSPWGAGDEEQFF.

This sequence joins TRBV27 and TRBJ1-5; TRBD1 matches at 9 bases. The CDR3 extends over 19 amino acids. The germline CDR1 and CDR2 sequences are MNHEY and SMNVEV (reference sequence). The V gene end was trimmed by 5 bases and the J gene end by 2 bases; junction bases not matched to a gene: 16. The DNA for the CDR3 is TGTGCCAGCAGTCCTCGGGACAGGGTGCTCGGCGGGCGCAATCAGCCCCAGCATTTT. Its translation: CASSPRDRVLGGRNQPQHF.

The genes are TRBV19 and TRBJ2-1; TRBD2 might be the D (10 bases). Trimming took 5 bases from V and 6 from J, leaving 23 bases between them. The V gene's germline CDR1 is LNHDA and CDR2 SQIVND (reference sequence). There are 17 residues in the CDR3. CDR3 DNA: TGTGCCAGTAGTTGGGACAGGGCTAGCGGGAGTTTCAATGAGCAGTTCTTC. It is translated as CASSWDRASGSFNEQFF.

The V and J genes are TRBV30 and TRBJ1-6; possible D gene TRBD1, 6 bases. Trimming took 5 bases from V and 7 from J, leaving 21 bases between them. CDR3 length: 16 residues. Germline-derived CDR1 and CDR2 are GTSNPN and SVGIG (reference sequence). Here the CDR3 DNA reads TGTGCCTGGGGGGGCTCCAAGGCCAGGCTGAATTCACCCCTCCACTTT. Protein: CAWGGSKARLNSPLHF.

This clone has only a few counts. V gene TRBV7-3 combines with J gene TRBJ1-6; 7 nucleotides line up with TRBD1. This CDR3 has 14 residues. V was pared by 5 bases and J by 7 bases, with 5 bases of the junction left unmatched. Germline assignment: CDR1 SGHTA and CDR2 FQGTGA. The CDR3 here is CASSLGTVNSPLHF. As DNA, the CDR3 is TGTGCCAGCAGCCTCGGGACAGTAAATTCACCCCTCCACTTT. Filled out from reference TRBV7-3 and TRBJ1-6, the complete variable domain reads GAGVSQTPSNKVTEKGKYVELRCDPISGHTALYWYRQSLGQGPEFLIYFQGTGAADDSGLPNDRFFAVRPEGSVSTLKIQRTERGDSAVYLCASSLGTVNSPLHFGNGTRLTVT.

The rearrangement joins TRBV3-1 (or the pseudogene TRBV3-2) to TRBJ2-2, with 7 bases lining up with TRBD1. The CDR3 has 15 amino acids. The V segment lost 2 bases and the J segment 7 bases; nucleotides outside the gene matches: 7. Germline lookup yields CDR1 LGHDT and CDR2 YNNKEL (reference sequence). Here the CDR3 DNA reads TGTGCCAGCAGCCAATTTTCACAGGGGCACGGGGAGCTGTTTTTT. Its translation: CASSQFSQGHGELFF.

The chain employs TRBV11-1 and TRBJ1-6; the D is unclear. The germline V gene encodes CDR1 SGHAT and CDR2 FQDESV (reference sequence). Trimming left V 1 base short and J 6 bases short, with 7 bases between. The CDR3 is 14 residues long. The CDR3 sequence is CASSLGVTNSPLHF. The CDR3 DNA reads TGTGCCAGCAGCTTAGGGGTGACTAATTCACCCCTCCACTTT.

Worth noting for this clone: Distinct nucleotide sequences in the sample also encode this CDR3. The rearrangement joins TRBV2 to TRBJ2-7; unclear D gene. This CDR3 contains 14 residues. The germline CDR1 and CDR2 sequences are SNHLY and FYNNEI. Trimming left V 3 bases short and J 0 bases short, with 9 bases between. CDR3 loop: CASSEGSLSYEQYF. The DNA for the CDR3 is TGTGCCAGCAGTGAGGGCAGCCTCTCCTACGAGCAGTACTTC.

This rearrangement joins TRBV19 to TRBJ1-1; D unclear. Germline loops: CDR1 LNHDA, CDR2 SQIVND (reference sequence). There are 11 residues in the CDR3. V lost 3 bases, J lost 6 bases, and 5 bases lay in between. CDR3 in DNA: TGTGCCAGTAGTATGGGATCTGAAGCTTTCTTT. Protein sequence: CASSMGSEAFF. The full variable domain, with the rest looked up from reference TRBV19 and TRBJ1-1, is DGGITQSPKYLFRKEGQNVTLSCEQNLNHDAMYWYRQDPGQGLRLIYYSQIVNDFQKGDIAEGYSVSREKKESFPLTVTSAQKNPTAFYLCASSMGSEAFFGQGTRLTVV.

The CDR3 sequence: CASSIPAVSGNTIYF. The CDR3 DNA is TGTGCCAGTAGTATTCCGGCGGTCTCTGGAAACACCATATATTTT. The V gene is TRBV19, the J gene TRBJ1-3; no reliable D call. This CDR3 has 15 residues. CDR1 is LNHDA and CDR2 is SQIVND in the germline V gene (reference sequence). The ends were cut back, 3 bases at V and 0 bases at J, with 9 bases in the middle.